This T cell receptor beta chain is from a study of T-cell memory formation after mild COVID-19. Whole-study results and caveats: Clones contracting across day 15 to 85 had a balanced CD4/CD8 profile; later expanding clones leaned CD4+. Among contracting clones, CD4+ were mainly CM/EM and CD8+ enriched in EMRA.

On this clonotype itself: Antigen: not known.

Libraries for TCRalpha and TCRbeta carried sample barcodes and unique molecular identifiers via 5'RACE. TCRdb reprocessed the 5' RACE reads with MiXCR, giving one entry per CDR3 protein. The sample lists about 180,000 distinct CDR3 sequences; 16% were seen once. The sequence was obtained from an adult woman who had mild COVID-19 (a few samples of this study predate the infection). Cell type and time point are not known. The sample taken for sequencing was PBMCs or a T cell subset sorted from them (not recorded which).

Here the CDR3 reads CASTTRPAGYEQYF. CDR3 nucleotide sequence: TGTGCCAGCACCACCCGGCCTGCGGGGTACGAGCAGTACTTC. V gene TRBV5-6 combines with J gene TRBJ2-7; TRBD2 is a possible D gene (6 bases). The length of the CDR3 is 14 residues. V was trimmed by 6 bases and J by 4 bases, leaving 17 bases between them. Per germline, CDR1 SGHDT and CDR2 YYEEEE.